The rows below give T cell receptor beta chains drawn from one sample of a study of CD8 T cells in Susac syndrome. TCRdb recomputed calls from the immunoSEQ multiplex PCR reads with MiXCR, one row per CDR3 protein. In the table there are some 160,000 distinct CDR3 sequences, around 92% of which are singletons. Specimen: CD4+ T cells from PBMCs. The receptors were gathered from a human donor in good health. CDR3s include the opening cysteine and the closing phenylalanine or tryptophan. D genes are given only for firm matches. Part of the rows lack a size; the others show once, few, many or a class for expanded clones.

v_call: TRBV7-2; clone_size: once; d_call: TRBD1; j_call: TRBJ1-2; cdr3_aa: CASSLGTVANYGYTF; cdr3_nt: TGTGCCAGCAGCCTCGGGACAGTTGCTAACTATGGCTACACCTTC
v_call: TRBV18; clone_size: NA; d_call: TRBD1; j_call: TRBJ2-1; cdr3_aa: CASSPQTGNEQFF; cdr3_nt: TGTGCCAGCTCACCACAGACAGGGAATGAGCAGTTCTTC
v_call: TRBV28; clone_size: NA; d_call: NA; j_call: TRBJ1-1; cdr3_aa: CASFGLLRAEAFF; cdr3_nt: TGTGCCAGCTTCGGACTTCTAAGAGCTGAAGCTTTCTTT
v_call: TRBV7-9; clone_size: NA; d_call: TRBD2; j_call: TRBJ2-1; cdr3_aa: CASSLAASSGVSYNEQFF; cdr3_nt: TGTGCCAGCAGCTTAGCGGCGTCTAGCGGGGTTTCCTACAATGAGCAGTTCTTC
v_call: TRBV18; clone_size: NA; d_call: NA; j_call: TRBJ1-5; cdr3_aa: CASSPRSNSNQPQHF; cdr3_nt: TGTGCCAGCTCACCCAGGAGCAATAGCAATCAGCCCCAGCATTTT
v_call: TRBV29-1; clone_size: NA; d_call: TRBD2; j_call: TRBJ2-1; cdr3_aa: CSVALAGPVSYNEQFF; cdr3_nt: TGCAGCGTTGCACTAGCGGGCCCTGTATCCTACAATGAGCAGTTCTTC
v_call: TRBV12-3/TRBV12-4; clone_size: once; d_call: NA; j_call: TRBJ2-7; cdr3_aa: CASSPPRLAHEQYF; cdr3_nt: TGTGCCAGCAGTCCCCCGAGGCTAGCCCACGAGCAGTACTTC
v_call: TRBV5-8; clone_size: once; d_call: NA; j_call: TRBJ2-1; cdr3_aa: CASSLVHYNEQFF; cdr3_nt: TGTGCCAGCAGCTTGGTTCATTACAATGAGCAGTTCTTC
v_call: TRBV28; clone_size: NA; d_call: TRBD1; j_call: TRBJ2-3; cdr3_aa: CASSSPARQGRSSQYF; cdr3_nt: TGTGCCAGCAGTTCTCCGGCCCGACAGGGTAGGTCGTCGCAGTATTTT
v_call: TRBV7-2; clone_size: NA; d_call: TRBD1; j_call: TRBJ1-5; cdr3_aa: CASSSRDRGPDQPQHF; cdr3_nt: TGTGCCAGCAGCAGCCGGGACAGGGGGCCCGATCAGCCCCAGCATTTT
v_call: TRBV25-1; clone_size: NA; d_call: TRBD2; j_call: TRBJ2-1; cdr3_aa: CASTPSGTTYNEQFF; cdr3_nt: TGTGCCAGCACCCCGTCCGGGACTACTTACAATGAGCAGTTCTTC